Listed here are 4 T cell receptor beta chains from one sample, sequenced in a study of blood T cells in healthy people across ages. Primed by a sample-barcoded 5' primer and a J-beta primer mix, a second PCR proceeded for 7 to 11 cycles. TCRdb analysed the 5' RACE reads with MiXCR anew, one entry per CDR3 protein. Of 2 million or so distinct CDR3 sequences listed, around 48% are singletons. The sequencing sample was made of blood. The receptors shown here come from a woman aged 40 to 55 in good health.

V is TRBV6-2 or TRBV6-3 and J is TRBJ2-1; D possibly corresponds to TRBD2 (5 bases). V dropped 4 bases and J dropped 7 bases, with 14 bases sitting between them. Germline-derived CDR1 and CDR2 are MNHEY and SVGEGT. This CDR3 has 14 residues. The CDR3 DNA reads TGTGCCAGCAGTTCCCTGGGCTGGAGGAATGAGCAGTTCTTC. Translation gives CASSSLGWRNEQFF.

This rearrangement joins TRBV20-1 to TRBJ2-1; 7 bases are shared with TRBD2. CDR3 size: 14 residues. The V gene's germline CDR1 is DFQATT and CDR2 SNEGSKA (reference sequence). After removal of 6 bases from V and 5 bases from J, the junction contained 10 bases not matched to a gene. Here the CDR3 DNA reads TGCAGTGCCAGGTGGACTAGTAACAACAATGAGCAGTTCTTC. This translates into CSARWTSNNNEQFF.

There are a few counts of this clonotype. The rearrangement uses TRBV28 and TRBJ2-3, with no clear D. CDR1 is MDHEN and CDR2 is SYDVKM in the germline V gene. This CDR3 spans 17 amino acids. V shed 6 bases and J shed 2 bases, with 21 bases lying between them. For the CDR3, the DNA is TGTGCCAGCAGCCGAATTCATTTGGGGTTACCCACAGATACGCAGTATTTT. Protein product: CASSRIHLGLPTDTQYF.

The sample holds a few counts of this clonotype. The chain links TRBV14 to TRBJ2-3; 10 nucleotides align to TRBD1. The J segment lost 2 bases and the V segment lost 6 bases, leaving 8 bases of the junction unmatched. The germline V gene has CDR1 SGHDN and CDR2 FVKESK. The CDR3 has 16 residues. CDR3 DNA: TGTGCCAGCAGAAGGACAGGGGGTCTCTCCACAGATACGCAGTATTTT. Translating gives CASRRTGGLSTDTQYF.